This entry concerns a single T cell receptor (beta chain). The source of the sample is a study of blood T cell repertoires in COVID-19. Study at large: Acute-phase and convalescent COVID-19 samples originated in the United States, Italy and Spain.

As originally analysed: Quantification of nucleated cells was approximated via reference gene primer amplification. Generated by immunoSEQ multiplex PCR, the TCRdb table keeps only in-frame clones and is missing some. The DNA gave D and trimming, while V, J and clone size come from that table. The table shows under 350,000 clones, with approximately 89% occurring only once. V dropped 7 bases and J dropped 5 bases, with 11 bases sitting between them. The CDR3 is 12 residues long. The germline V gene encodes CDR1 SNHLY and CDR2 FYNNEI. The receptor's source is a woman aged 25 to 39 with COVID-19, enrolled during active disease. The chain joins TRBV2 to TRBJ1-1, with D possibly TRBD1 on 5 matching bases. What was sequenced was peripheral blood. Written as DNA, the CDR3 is TGTGCCAGCACCTTCAGGGAAACTGAAGCTTTCTTT. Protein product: CASTFRETEAFF.